This T cell receptor (beta chain) emerged from a study of T cells in Graves' hyperthyroidism and ophthalmopathy. This CDR3 has 15 residues. The V and J ends lost 6 bases and 2 bases respectively, with 13 bases between them. Authors of the study amplified TCR beta CDR3 regions from RNA transcripts. TCR CDR3 regions were first amplified by RT-PCR with HTBI primers. MiXCR, run by TCRdb on the multiplex PCR reads, gives a single entry per CDR3 protein. The sample consists of roughly 380,000 distinct CDR3 sequences, 15% to 20% of them appearing once. The cohort's ophthalmopathy patients, a group with duration under 3 months, had a Clinical Activity Score of at least 3 and a NOSPECS grade of at least 4. Uncontrolled infection, other autoimmune disease, pregnancy or lactation disqualified patients from enrolment. As for this clonotype: Antigen specificity is unknown.

Whole-study findings and limits: Separating ophthalmopathy from stable hyperthyroidism was achieved by a 13 V-J model. The blood repertoire included most of the expanded thyroid clonotypes above 0.001.

The chain has TRBV12-3 or TRBV12-4 and TRBJ2-2; TRBD2 is a possible D gene (5 bases). Input material: blood. This receptor was identified in a woman between 35 and 50 years old with Graves' ophthalmopathy. The CDR3 DNA sequence: TGTGCCAGCAGGACTGTCGGGATCAACACCGGGGAGCTGTTTTTT. It translates to CASRTVGINTGELFF.